The 27 T cell receptor beta chains listed next were all sequenced from one sample in a study of early T cells in non-severe SARS-CoV-2 infection. TCRdb re-called the 5' RACE reads through MiXCR, storing one row per CDR3 protein. The sample yields about 27,000 distinct CDR3 sequences, roughly 2.8% seen once. The sequencing sample was made of whole blood. The receptors come from an adult who was a healthcare worker with PCR-confirmed SARS-CoV-2 infection or an uninfected control (not recorded which).

This clonotype came up many times. This chain links TRBV9 with TRBJ1-5; D uncertain. Germline CDR1 is SGDLS and CDR2 is YYNGEE. V shed 0 bases and J shed 7 bases, with 11 bases lying between them. The CDR3 length is 14 residues. This CDR3 reads CASSVVPGGQPQHF. The CDR3 DNA reads TGTGCCAGCAGCGTAGTGCCGGGCGGGCAGCCCCAGCATTTT.

Many counts were recorded for this clonotype. V usage is TRBV6-5 and J usage is TRBJ2-7; tentative D call: TRBD1 (5 bases). The CDR3 loop spans 14 amino acids. Per germline, CDR1 MNHEY and CDR2 SVGAGI. The ends were cut back, 4 bases at V and 4 bases at J, with 14 bases in the middle. The CDR3 DNA reads TGTGCCAGCAGTTCCAGACAGACTTCATACGAGCAGTACGTC. This encodes CASSSRQTSYEQYV.

Ten or more counts support this clonotype. J is TRBJ2-1 and V is TRBV12-3 or TRBV12-4, with 11 bases aligning to TRBD1. This CDR3 region has 14 residues. V lost 6 bases, J lost 7 bases, and 5 bases stayed unmatched. The CDR3 sequence: CASSWDRGFNEQFF. CDR3 sequence (DNA): TGTGCCAGCAGCTGGGACAGGGGGTTTAATGAGCAGTTCTTC.

This clonotype was picked up many times. The V gene is TRBV11-2, the J gene TRBJ2-3, with 9 bases that match TRBD1. This CDR3 spans 17 amino acids. The germline V gene encodes CDR1 SGHAT and CDR2 FQNNGV. Trimming cost V 5 bases and J 0 bases; bases outside gene matches: 9. The CDR3 here is CASSPRTGQGSTDTQYF. DNA for the CDR3: TGTGCCAGCAGCCCTCGAACTGGACAGGGGAGCACAGATACGCAGTATTTT.

At least ten counts were recorded for this clonotype. The gene calls are TRBV4-1 and TRBJ2-3; D gene ambiguous. Germline lookup yields CDR1 MGHRA and CDR2 YSYEKL. V lost 1 base to trimming and J lost 4 bases, with 12 bases between them. This CDR3 region has 15 residues. This CDR3 reads CASSQGQVEADTQYF. CDR3 DNA sequence: TGCGCCAGCAGCCAAGGTCAGGTCGAGGCAGATACGCAGTATTTT.

At least ten counts were recorded for this clonotype. The chain employs TRBV6-5 and TRBJ1-4; unclear D gene. Germline assignment: CDR1 MNHEY and CDR2 SVGAGI. The CDR3 extends over 13 amino acids. Between the trimmed V and J ends, which lost 0 bases and 2 bases, there was a span of 1 base. CDR3: CASSYSTNEKLFF. Written as DNA, the CDR3 is TGTGCCAGCAGTTACTCTACTAATGAAAAACTGTTTTTT.

This clonotype was recorded at least ten times. This chain uses TRBV7-9 with TRBJ1-1, with D possibly being TRBD1 (5 bases). The length of the CDR3 is 14 residues. The germline V and J ends were trimmed by 3 bases and 1 base, with 9 bases remaining between them. Germline V CDR1 and CDR2: SEHNR, FQNEAQ (reference sequence). CDR3 in amino acids: CASSFGHRNTEAFF. The DNA for the CDR3 is TGTGCCAGCAGCTTTGGACACCGGAACACTGAAGCTTTCTTT.

This clonotype was observed many times. The chain links TRBV19 to TRBJ2-5, with 10 bases matching TRBD1. The CDR3 consists of 15 residues. Germline V gene data show CDR1 as LNHDA and CDR2 as SQIVND (reference sequence). The V and J ends lost 10 bases and 5 bases, in that order; junction bases with no gene match: 13. The CDR3 sequence: CATKWAGQGFETQYF. CDR3 nucleotides: TGTGCCACCAAGTGGGCGGGACAGGGGTTTGAGACCCAGTACTTC.

This clonotype was detected many times. V gene TRBV29-1 combines with J gene TRBJ1-2; D is possibly TRBD1 (5 bases). Trimming stripped 7 bases from V and 6 bases from J, with 15 bases between. The CDR3 runs 12 residues. Germline V gene sequence: CDR1 SQVTM, CDR2 ANQGSEA. CDR3 nucleotides: TGCAGCGCCCAGAAAGGGACGAATGGCTACACCTTC. This encodes CSAQKGTNGYTF.

This clonotype was detected ten times or more. The CDR3 DNA reads TGCAGTGCTACGGGATCTTTAGGGGGTGAGCAGTTCTTC. It encodes CSATGSLGGEQFF. The chain joins TRBV20-1 to TRBJ2-1, with D maybe TRBD1 (6 bases). The CDR3 runs 13 residues. With 4 bases removed from V and 9 bases from J, the gap between germline ends came to 16 bases. Germline CDR1 DFQATT, CDR2 SNEGSKA (reference sequence).

The gene calls are TRBV7-6 and TRBJ1-2; weak D call: TRBD1 (6 bases). V lost 6 bases and J 7 bases, leaving 24 bases between the germline ends. CDR1 SGHVS and CDR2 FNYEAQ come from the germline V gene. The CDR3 sequence is 16 residues long. The CDR3 nucleotides read TGTGCCAGCAGACGGGGGGGCAGAATGGCGGCATTTGGCTACACCTTC. Translated: CASRRGGRMAAFGYTF.

This clonotype was detected ten times or more. The chain carries TRBV5-1 and TRBJ2-1, with D possibly matching TRBD2 (5 bases). Trimming removed 4 bases at V and 2 bases at J, with 13 bases between. The CDR3 extends over 15 amino acids. Per germline, CDR1 SGHRS and CDR2 YFSETQ. The CDR3 here is CASSAEETTYNEQFF. CDR3 sequence (DNA): TGCGCCAGCAGCGCAGAGGAGACTACCTACAATGAGCAGTTCTTC.

This clonotype was recorded many times. The chain joins TRBV19 to TRBJ2-3, with D hard to call. CDR1 LNHDA and CDR2 SQIVND come from the germline V gene (reference sequence). The CDR3 extends over 15 amino acids. V lost 5 bases to trimming and J lost 2 bases, with 14 bases between them. DNA of the CDR3: TGTGCCAGTAGTCCAGTGATGCGGAACACAGATACGCAGTATTTT. Translating it yields CASSPVMRNTDTQYF.

In its sample, this clonotype was seen many times. This chain links TRBV6-6 with TRBJ1-5, with a possible D match to TRBD1 (5 bases). The CDR3 totals 14 residues. V was cut by 2 bases and J by 2 bases, with 7 bases left in between. Germline CDR1 is MNHNY and CDR2 is SVGAGI (reference sequence). The CDR3 DNA reads as TGTGCCAGCAGTTACAGGGGTGGCAATCAGCCCCAGCATTTT. Translation: CASSYRGGNQPQHF.

This clonotype occurred many times. Here the CDR3 reads CASNLLEVPYEQYV. CDR3 DNA sequence: TGTGCCAGCAATTTGCTGGAGGTACCCTACGAGCAGTACGTC. The chain uses TRBV12-3 or TRBV12-4 and TRBJ2-7; a weak D match, TRBD2 (5 bases). With 7 bases removed from V and 2 bases from J, the gap between germline ends came to 15 bases. The CDR3 covers 14 residues.

There are many counts of this clonotype. The chain combines TRBV12-3 or TRBV12-4 with TRBJ2-3; weak D call: TRBD1 (5 bases). The CDR3 extends over 15 amino acids. The V gene lost 7 bases and the J gene lost 1 base, with 15 bases spanning the gap. Here the CDR3 reads CASKSRAARTDTQYF. As DNA, the CDR3 is TGTGCCAGCAAAAGCAGGGCGGCTCGCACAGATACGCAGTATTTT.

This clonotype was detected many times. V and J are TRBV7-3 and TRBJ2-3; tentatively, D is TRBD2 (6 bases). The V and J ends lost 3 bases and 6 bases respectively, with 16 bases between them. The CDR3 is made up of 15 amino acids. CDR1 and CDR2 (germline): SGHTA, FQGTGA. CDR3 residues: CASSLGGSLADTQYF. The CDR3 DNA reads as TGTGCCAGCAGCTTGGGGGGTTCCTTGGCGGATACGCAGTATTTT.

This clonotype has ten or more counts. The chain employs TRBV10-3 and TRBJ2-1, with 9 bases identical to TRBD2. This CDR3 is 17 amino acids long. Germline lookup yields CDR1 ENHRY and CDR2 SYGVKD. J was trimmed by 6 bases and V by 3 bases; bases with no gene match: 12. This CDR3 reads CAISDDTAGGRGNEQFF. The CDR3 bases are TGTGCCATCAGTGACGATACAGCGGGGGGTAGGGGCAATGAGCAGTTCTTC.

This clonotype was recorded many times. The chain carries TRBV19 and TRBJ2-5; TRBD1 agrees at 7 bases. This CDR3 comprises 14 residues. The V segment lost 3 bases and the J segment 5 bases; nucleotides outside the gene matches: 6. Germline lookup yields CDR1 LNHDA and CDR2 SQIVND (reference sequence). The CDR3 reads CASSMGRGRETQYF. CDR3 coding DNA: TGTGCCAGTAGTATGGGTAGGGGGCGTGAGACCCAGTACTTC. Combining the CDR3 with reference TRBV19 and TRBJ2-5 gives the whole variable domain DGGITQSPKYLFRKEGQNVTLSCEQNLNHDAMYWYRQDPGQGLRLIYYSQIVNDFQKGDIAEGYSVSREKKESFPLTVTSAQKNPTAFYLCASSMGRGRETQYFGPGTRLLVL.

Ten or more counts support this clonotype. This chain uses TRBV7-3 with TRBJ2-2, with D possibly matching TRBD2 (6 bases). The length of the CDR3 is 15 residues. Per the germline V gene, CDR1 is SGHTA and CDR2 is FQGTGA. Trimming cost V 3 bases and J 4 bases, with 12 bases left between them. CDR3 amino acids: CASSLGQGGTGELFF. CDR3 nucleotides: TGTGCCAGCAGCTTGGGGCAGGGAGGCACCGGGGAGCTGTTTTTT.

The rearrangement links TRBV3-2 to TRBJ2-1; no DNA check was done on the table's D call, TRBD1. TRBV3-2 represents a pseudogene. The CDR3 has 16 residues. CDR3 residues: CASSPDGGGPYNEQFF. The CDR3 DNA follows: TGTGCCAGCAGCCCAGACGGCGGGGGGCCCTACAATGAGCAGTTCTTC.

The sample holds many counts of this clonotype. The chain is built from TRBV15 and TRBJ2-5; D possibly corresponds to TRBD1 (6 bases). Germline V CDR1 and CDR2: LNHNV, YYDKDF (reference sequence). The CDR3 has 15 amino acids. The V gene lost 3 bases and the J gene lost 2 bases, with 13 bases spanning the gap. CDR3 in DNA: TGTGCCACCAGCAGCACATGGGACATTCAAGAGACCCAGTACTTC. This codes for CATSSTWDIQETQYF.

There are many counts of this clonotype. The V call is TRBV10-3, the J call TRBJ2-7; the D is unclear. CDR3 length: 13 amino acids. The germline V gene has CDR1 ENHRY and CDR2 SYGVKD. Trimming left V 0 bases short and J 5 bases short, with 8 bases between. The CDR3 loop reads CAISESEVNEQYV. Here the CDR3 DNA reads TGTGCCATCAGTGAGTCAGAGGTAAACGAGCAGTACGTC.

This clonotype was detected many times. The genes are TRBV3-2 and TRBJ2-1; TRBD2, the D gene given by the table, was not confirmed from the DNA. TRBV3-2 is classified as a pseudogene. CDR3 length: 18 residues. The CDR3 DNA reads as TGTGCCAGCAGCCAAGAGAGGCTAGCGCACGTCTCCTACAATGAGCAGTTCTTC. It translates to CASSQERLAHVSYNEQFF.

In its sample, this clonotype was seen many times. V usage is TRBV27 and J usage is TRBJ1-1, with 9 bases aligning to TRBD1. The CDR3 is 16 amino acids. The J segment lost 0 bases and the V segment lost 6 bases, leaving 8 bases of the junction unmatched. Germline V gives CDR1 MNHEY, CDR2 SMNVEV (reference sequence). DNA of the CDR3: TGTGCCAGCAGCCCTGGGACAGGGCCTATGAACACTGAAGCTTTCTTT. Its protein product is CASSPGTGPMNTEAFF.

This clonotype has a count of ten or more. The J gene is TRBJ1-2, the V gene TRBV11-2, with D unclear. Germline V gene data show CDR1 as SGHAT and CDR2 as FQNNGV. This CDR3 has 14 residues. V shed 3 bases and J shed 2 bases, with 10 bases lying between them. CDR3 in DNA: TGTGCCAGCAGCTTGCAGACGGGAAACTATGGCTACACCTTC. This translates into CASSLQTGNYGYTF.

This clonotype was counted at least ten times. The rearrangement joins TRBV12-3 or TRBV12-4 to TRBJ1-2; the D gene is possibly TRBD1 (6 bases). With 10 bases removed from V and 8 bases from J, the gap between germline ends came to 17 bases. This CDR3 region has 12 residues. In DNA form, the CDR3 reads TGTGCCATCACAACACAGGGAAGCGGCTACACCTTC. Translation: CAITTQGSGYTF.